This TCR beta chain was sequenced in a study of metastatic and nonmetastatic thyroid tumors. Findings and limits, study-wide: According to reports, the diversity of TCR beta was significantly higher in malignant thyroid tumors than in benign nodules, and this held in both blood and tumor samples.

No treatment of any kind had been given to any patient before thyroid surgery. Concerning this clone itself: Its antigen is currently unknown.

CDR1 is MNHNS and CDR2 is SASEGT in the germline V gene. Trimming removed 7 bases from V and 5 bases from J; junction bases left unmatched: 9. This CDR3 is 14 amino acids long. Methods used by the authors: Across clinicopathological groups, CDR3 differences served as the basis for building a distant-metastasis classifier for papillary thyroid cancer. TCRdb re-clonotyped the PCR reads through MiXCR. V and J calls and clone size were set by TCRdb, not the authors. The data show 3,000 to 3,500 clones, around 34% seen once. The sample comprised adjacent normal tissue. The clonotype was recovered from a female donor with papillary thyroid cancer or a benign thyroid nodule (not recorded which). Some clones in this sample may be carry-over from other donors' samples. The genes are TRBV6-1 and TRBJ2-5; TRBD1 matches at 8 bases. The CDR3 loop is CASNSGTGGETQYF. The CDR3 nucleotides read TGTGCCAGCAACTCCGGGACAGGCGGCGAGACCCAGTACTTC.